These T cell receptor beta chains were read from a single sample in a study of blood T cells in healthy people across ages. TCRdb processed the 5' RACE reads anew with MiXCR; each CDR3 protein has one entry. The sample has around 600,000 distinct CDR3 sequences, about 45% seen once. What was sequenced was blood. These receptors all come from a man aged 80 or over in good health. Both conserved end residues are part of each CDR3. D genes are given only for firm matches. Clone sizes are given selectively: once, few, many, or a class where the clone is expanded.

clone_size | j_call | v_call | d_call | cdr3_aa | cdr3_nt
many | TRBJ2-7 | TRBV6-6 | . | CASSDTGRYEQYF | TGTGCCAGCAGTGACACTGGAAGGTACGAGCAGTACTTC
. | TRBJ2-6 | TRBV6-2/TRBV6-3 | . | CATSDRGSGANVLTF | TGTGCCACCTCAGACCGGGGGTCTGGGGCCAACGTCCTGACTTTC
. | TRBJ2-3 | TRBV20-1 | TRBD2 | CSAGQTSGGSSSTDTQYF | TGCAGTGCTGGGCAGACTAGCGGGGGATCGTCTAGCACAGATACGCAGTATTTT
. | TRBJ2-2 | TRBV9 | TRBD2 | CASSAGSGLAGMRTGELFF | TGTGCCAGCAGCGCCGGGTCAGGACTAGCGGGGATGCGAACCGGGGAGCTGTTTTTT
. | TRBJ1-5 | TRBV7-2 | TRBD1 | CASSFDRDQPQHF | TGTGCCAGCAGCTTCGACAGGGATCAGCCCCAGCATTTT
few | TRBJ2-7 | TRBV20-1 | TRBD2 | CSARLGGSIHEQYF | TGCAGTGCTAGACTTGGCGGGAGTATACACGAGCAGTACTTC
. | TRBJ1-2 | TRBV7-2 | . | CASSLAGPDYGYTF | TGTGCCAGCAGCCTGGCGGGGCCGGACTATGGCTACACCTTC
. | TRBJ2-7 | TRBV28 | . | CASSLRSTQYF | TGTGCCAGCAGTTTACGGAGTACCCAGTACTTC
. | TRBJ2-3 | TRBV3-1 | . | CASSQVKDTQYF | TGTGCCAGCAGCCAAGTCAAAGATACGCAGTATTTT
. | TRBJ1-2 | TRBV30 | . | CAWSVYMADGYTF | TGTGCCTGGAGTGTATACATGGCGGATGGCTACACCTTC
few | TRBJ2-4 | TRBV7-2 | TRBD2 | CASSRTSGVAKNIQYF | TGTGCCAGCAGCAGGACTAGCGGGGTAGCCAAAAACATTCAGTACTTC
. | TRBJ1-1 | TRBV7-2 | . | CASGHLSYRNTEAFF | TGTGCAAGCGGACACCTCTCCTACCGGAACACTGAAGCTTTCTTT
. | TRBJ2-3 | TRBV12-3/TRBV12-4 | . | CASTLYRESTDTQYF | TGTGCCAGCACCCTTTACCGGGAGAGCACAGATACGCAGTATTTT
once | TRBJ1-2 | TRBV27 | . | CASSFQGRGYTF | TGTGCCAGCAGTTTTCAGGGTAGGGGCTACACCTTC
. | TRBJ1-5 | TRBV10-3 | . | CAISDGGAHQPQHF | TGTGCCATCAGTGACGGAGGGGCTCATCAGCCCCAGCATTTT
many | TRBJ2-7 | TRBV6-6 | TRBD1 | CASRTRGLGNYEQYF | TGTGCCAGCAGGACCAGGGGGCTAGGTAACTACGAGCAGTACTTC
. | TRBJ2-1 | TRBV6-2/TRBV6-3 | TRBD2 | CASSPSGTSGYNEQFF | TGTGCCAGCAGCCCATCCGGGACTAGCGGATACAATGAGCAGTTCTTC
. | TRBJ2-7 | TRBV7-2 | . | CASSLMQWAEQYF | TGTGCCAGCAGCTTAATGCAATGGGCCGAGCAGTACTTC
. | TRBJ1-4 | TRBV7-9 | . | CASRRDGEKLFF | TGTGCCAGCAGGCGGGACGGCGAAAAACTGTTTTTT
. | TRBJ2-1 | TRBV12-3/TRBV12-4 | . | CASSFSGVGSYNEQFF | TGTGCCAGCAGTTTCTCCGGGGTAGGGTCCTACAATGAGCAGTTCTTC
few | TRBJ2-7 | TRBV7-2 | TRBD1 | CASSSTGVGEQYF | TGTGCCAGCAGCAGCACAGGGGTCGGCGAGCAGTACTTC
. | TRBJ1-2 | TRBV28 | . | CASRTPGRVGVDGYTF | TGTGCCAGCAGAACCCCCGGCAGGGTAGGTGTTGATGGCTACACCTTC
. | TRBJ2-5 | TRBV6-6 | . | CANRYIKETRYF | TGTGCCAACAGATACATAAAAGAGACCCGGTACTTC
. | TRBJ2-7 | TRBV6-1 | . | CASRELASNEQYF | TGTGCCAGCAGGGAACTAGCCTCAAATGAGCAGTACTTC
. | TRBJ1-5 | TRBV4-3 | . | CASSQDRTGSSNQPQHF | TGCGCCAGCAGCCAAGACCGGACGGGGTCGAGCAATCAGCCCCAGCATTTT
. | TRBJ2-7 | TRBV28 | . | CASMLGGTLNRPYEQYF | TGTGCCAGCATGTTGGGAGGAACTCTCAACAGGCCTTACGAGCAGTACTTC
. | TRBJ2-1 | TRBV29-1 | TRBD2 | CSASGPTYNEQFF | TGCAGCGCTAGCGGACCTACCTACAATGAGCAGTTCTTC
. | TRBJ2-1 | TRBV7-9 | TRBD2 | CASSPTGREPYNEQFF | TGTGCCAGCAGCCCTACCGGGAGGGAACCCTACAATGAGCAGTTCTTC
few | TRBJ1-1 | TRBV6-6 | TRBD1 | CASTPQGARTEAFF | TGTGCCAGCACTCCCCAGGGGGCTAGGACTGAAGCTTTCTTT